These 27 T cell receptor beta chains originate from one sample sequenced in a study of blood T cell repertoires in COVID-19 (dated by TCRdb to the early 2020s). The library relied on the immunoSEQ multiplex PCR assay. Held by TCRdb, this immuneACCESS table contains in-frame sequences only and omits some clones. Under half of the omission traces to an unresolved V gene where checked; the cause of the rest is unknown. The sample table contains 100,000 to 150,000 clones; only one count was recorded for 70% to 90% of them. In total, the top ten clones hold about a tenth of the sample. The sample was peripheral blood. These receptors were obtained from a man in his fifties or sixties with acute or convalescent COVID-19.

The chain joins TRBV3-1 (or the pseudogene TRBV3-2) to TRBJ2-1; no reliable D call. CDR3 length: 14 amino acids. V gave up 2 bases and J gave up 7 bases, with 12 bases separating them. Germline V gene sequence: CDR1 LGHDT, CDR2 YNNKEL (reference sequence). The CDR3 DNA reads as TGTGCCAGCAGCCAAACCAGTAGGAGTAATGAGCAGTTCTTC. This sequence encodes CASSQTSRSNEQFF.

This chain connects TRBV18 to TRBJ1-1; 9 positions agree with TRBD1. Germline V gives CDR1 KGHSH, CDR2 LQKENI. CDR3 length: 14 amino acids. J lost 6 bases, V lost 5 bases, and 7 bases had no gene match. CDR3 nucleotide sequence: TGTGCCAGCTCAGACCGGACAGGGGATCCTGAAGCTTTCTTT. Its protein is CASSDRTGDPEAFF.

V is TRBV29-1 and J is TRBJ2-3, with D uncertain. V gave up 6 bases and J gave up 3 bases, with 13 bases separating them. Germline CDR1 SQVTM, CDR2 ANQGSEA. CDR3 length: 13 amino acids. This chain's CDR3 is CSVANVQTDTQYF. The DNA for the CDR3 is TGCAGCGTGGCCAATGTCCAAACAGATACGCAGTATTTT.

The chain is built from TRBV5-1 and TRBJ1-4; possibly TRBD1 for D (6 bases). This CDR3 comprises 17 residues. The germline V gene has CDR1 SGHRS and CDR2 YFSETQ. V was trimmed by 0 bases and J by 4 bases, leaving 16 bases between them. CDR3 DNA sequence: TGCGCCAGCAGCTTGGCTGGACAGAACAAATATAATGAAAAACTGTTTTTT. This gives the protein CASSLAGQNKYNEKLFF.

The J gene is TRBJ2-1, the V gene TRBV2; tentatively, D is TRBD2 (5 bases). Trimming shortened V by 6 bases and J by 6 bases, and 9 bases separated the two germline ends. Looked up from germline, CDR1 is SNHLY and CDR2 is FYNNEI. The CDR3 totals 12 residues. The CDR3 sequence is CASRDFANEQFF. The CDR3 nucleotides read TGTGCCAGCAGGGACTTCGCCAATGAGCAGTTCTTC.

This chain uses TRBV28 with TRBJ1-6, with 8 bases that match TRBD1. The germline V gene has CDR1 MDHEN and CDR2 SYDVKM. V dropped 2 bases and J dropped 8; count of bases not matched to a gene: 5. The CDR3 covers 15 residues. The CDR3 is CASSLGGQGHSPLHF. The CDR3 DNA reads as TGTGCCAGCAGTTTAGGCGGACAGGGACATTCACCCCTCCACTTT.

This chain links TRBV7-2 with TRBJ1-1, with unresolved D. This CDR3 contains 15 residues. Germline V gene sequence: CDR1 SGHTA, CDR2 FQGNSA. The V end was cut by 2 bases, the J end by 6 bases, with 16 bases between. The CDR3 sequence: CASSLWAALGPEAFF. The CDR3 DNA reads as TGTGCCAGCAGCTTATGGGCAGCTCTTGGTCCTGAAGCTTTCTTT.

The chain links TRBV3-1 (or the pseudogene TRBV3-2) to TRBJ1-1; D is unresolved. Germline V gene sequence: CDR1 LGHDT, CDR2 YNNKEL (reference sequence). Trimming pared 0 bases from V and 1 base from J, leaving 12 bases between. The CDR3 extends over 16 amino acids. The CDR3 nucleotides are TGTGCCAGCAGCCAAGATGGGCAGATAAAGAACACTGAAGCTTTCTTT. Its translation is CASSQDGQIKNTEAFF.

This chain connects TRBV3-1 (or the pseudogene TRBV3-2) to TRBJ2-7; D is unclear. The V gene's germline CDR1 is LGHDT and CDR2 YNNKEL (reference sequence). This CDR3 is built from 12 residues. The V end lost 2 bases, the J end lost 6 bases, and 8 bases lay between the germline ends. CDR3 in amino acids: CASSQPRGEQYF. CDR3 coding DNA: TGTGCCAGCAGCCAACCGAGAGGCGAGCAGTACTTC.

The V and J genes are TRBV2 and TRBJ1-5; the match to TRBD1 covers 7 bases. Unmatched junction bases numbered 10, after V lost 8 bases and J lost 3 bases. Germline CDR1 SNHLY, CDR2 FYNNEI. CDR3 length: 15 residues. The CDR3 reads CASLARGQSNQPQHF. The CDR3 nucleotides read TGTGCCAGCCTAGCTAGGGGACAGTCCAATCAGCCCCAGCATTTT.

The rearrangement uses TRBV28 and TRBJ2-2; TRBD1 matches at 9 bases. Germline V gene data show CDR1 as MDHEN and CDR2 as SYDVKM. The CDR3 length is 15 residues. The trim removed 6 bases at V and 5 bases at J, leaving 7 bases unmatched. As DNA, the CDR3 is TGTGCCAGCAGCAGGACAGGGGTCCGGACCGGGGAGCTGTTTTTT. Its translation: CASSRTGVRTGELFF.

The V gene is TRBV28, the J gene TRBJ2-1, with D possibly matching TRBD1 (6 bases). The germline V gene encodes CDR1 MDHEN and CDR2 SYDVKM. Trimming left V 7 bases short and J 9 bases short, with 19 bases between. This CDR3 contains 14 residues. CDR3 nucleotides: TGTGCCAGCACAGCCGGGACAATGATCCTTGAGCAGTTCTTC. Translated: CASTAGTMILEQFF.

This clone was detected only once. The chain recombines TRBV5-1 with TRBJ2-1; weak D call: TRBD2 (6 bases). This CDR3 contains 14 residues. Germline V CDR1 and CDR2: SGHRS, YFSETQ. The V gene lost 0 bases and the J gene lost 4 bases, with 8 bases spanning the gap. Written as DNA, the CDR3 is TGCGCCAGCAGCTTGGGGACTAATTACAATGAGCAGTTCTTC. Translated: CASSLGTNYNEQFF.

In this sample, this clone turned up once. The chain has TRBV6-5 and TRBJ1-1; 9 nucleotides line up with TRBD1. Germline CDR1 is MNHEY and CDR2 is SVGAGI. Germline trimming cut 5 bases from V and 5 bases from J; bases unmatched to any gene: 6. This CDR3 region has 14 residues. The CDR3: CASSTGGILTEAFF. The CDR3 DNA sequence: TGTGCCAGCAGTACAGGGGGCATTTTAACTGAAGCTTTCTTT.

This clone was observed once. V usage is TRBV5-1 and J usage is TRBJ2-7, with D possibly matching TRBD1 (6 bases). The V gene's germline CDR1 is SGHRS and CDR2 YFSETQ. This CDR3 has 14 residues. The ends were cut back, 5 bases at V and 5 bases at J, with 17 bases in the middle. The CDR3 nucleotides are TGCGCCAGCAGAGACAGGCTCTCCTACGACGAGCAGTACTTC. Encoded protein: CASRDRLSYDEQYF.

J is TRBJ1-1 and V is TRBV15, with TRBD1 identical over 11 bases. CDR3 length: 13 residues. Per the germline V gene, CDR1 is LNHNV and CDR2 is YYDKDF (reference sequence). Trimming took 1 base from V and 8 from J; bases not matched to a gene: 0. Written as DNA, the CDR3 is TGTGCCACCAGCAGAGGGACAGGGGGCGAAGCTTTCTTT. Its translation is CATSRGTGGEAFF.

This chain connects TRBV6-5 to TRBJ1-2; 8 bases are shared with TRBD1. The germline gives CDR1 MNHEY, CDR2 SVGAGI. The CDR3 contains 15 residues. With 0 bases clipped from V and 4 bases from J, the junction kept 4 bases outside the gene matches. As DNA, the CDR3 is TGTGCCAGCAGTTACTCCAGGACAGGGACCTATGGCTACACCTTC. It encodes CASSYSRTGTYGYTF.

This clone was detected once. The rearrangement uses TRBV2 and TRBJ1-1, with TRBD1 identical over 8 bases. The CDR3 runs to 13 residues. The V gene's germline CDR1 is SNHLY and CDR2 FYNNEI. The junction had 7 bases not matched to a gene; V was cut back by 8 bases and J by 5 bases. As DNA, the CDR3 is TGTGCCAGCCTTCAGGGGGCTGCGACTGAAGCTTTCTTT. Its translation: CASLQGAATEAFF.

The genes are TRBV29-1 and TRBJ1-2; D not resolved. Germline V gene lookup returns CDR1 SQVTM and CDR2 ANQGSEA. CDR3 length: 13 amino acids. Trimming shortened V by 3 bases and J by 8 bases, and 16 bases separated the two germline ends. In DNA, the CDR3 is TGCAGCGTTGACGATCCACCGGCGGGCGGCTACACCTTC. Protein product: CSVDDPPAGGYTF.

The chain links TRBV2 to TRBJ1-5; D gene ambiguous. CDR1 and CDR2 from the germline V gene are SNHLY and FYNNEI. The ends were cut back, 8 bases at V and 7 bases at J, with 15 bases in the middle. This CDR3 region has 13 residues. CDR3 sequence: CASAGGPSQPQHF. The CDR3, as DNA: TGTGCCAGCGCCGGCGGTCCAAGCCAGCCCCAGCATTTT. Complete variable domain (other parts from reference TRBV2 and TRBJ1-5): EPEVTQTPSHQVTQMGQEVILRCVPISNHLYFYWYRQILGQKVEFLVSFYNNEISEKSEIFDDQFSVERPDGSNFTLKIRSTKLEDSAMYFCASAGGPSQPQHFGDGTRLSIL.

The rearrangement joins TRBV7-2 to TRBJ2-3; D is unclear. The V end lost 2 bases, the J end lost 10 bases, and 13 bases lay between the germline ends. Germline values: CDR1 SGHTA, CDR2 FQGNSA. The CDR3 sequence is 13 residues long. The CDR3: CASSLLGSGPQYF. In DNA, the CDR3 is TGTGCCAGCAGCTTATTAGGATCGGGTCCGCAGTATTTT.

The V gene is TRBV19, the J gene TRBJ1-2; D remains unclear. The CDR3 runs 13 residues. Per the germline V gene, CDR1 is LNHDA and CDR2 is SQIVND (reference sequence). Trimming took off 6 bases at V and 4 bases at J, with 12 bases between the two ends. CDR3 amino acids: CASRRGSTYGYTF. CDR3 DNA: TGTGCCAGTAGGCGAGGCAGTACCTATGGCTACACCTTC.

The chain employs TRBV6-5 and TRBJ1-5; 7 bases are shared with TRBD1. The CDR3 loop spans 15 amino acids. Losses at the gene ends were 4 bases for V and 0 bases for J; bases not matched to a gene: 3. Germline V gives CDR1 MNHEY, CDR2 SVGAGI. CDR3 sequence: CASSWDRDSNQPQHF. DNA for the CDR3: TGTGCCAGCAGTTGGGACAGAGATAGCAATCAGCCCCAGCATTTT.

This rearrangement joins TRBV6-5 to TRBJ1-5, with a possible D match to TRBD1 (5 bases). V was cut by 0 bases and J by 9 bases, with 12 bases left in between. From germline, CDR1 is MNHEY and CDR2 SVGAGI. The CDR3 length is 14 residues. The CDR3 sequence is CASSYSRGGRPQHF. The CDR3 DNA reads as TGTGCCAGCAGTTACTCGAGGGGCGGGAGGCCCCAGCATTTT.

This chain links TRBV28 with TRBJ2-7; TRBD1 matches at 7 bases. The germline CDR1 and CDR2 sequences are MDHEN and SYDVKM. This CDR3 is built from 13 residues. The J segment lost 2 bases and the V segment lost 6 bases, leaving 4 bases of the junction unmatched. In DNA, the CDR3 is TGTGCCAGCAGAGGGGACAGCCCCTACGAGCAGTACTTC. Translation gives CASRGDSPYEQYF.

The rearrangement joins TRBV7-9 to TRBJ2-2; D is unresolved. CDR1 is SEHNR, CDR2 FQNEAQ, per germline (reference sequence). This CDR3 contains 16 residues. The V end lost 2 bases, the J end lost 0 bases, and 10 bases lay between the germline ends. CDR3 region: CASSLSPPANTGELFF. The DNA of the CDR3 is TGTGCCAGCAGCTTATCCCCCCCCGCGAACACCGGGGAGCTGTTTTTT.

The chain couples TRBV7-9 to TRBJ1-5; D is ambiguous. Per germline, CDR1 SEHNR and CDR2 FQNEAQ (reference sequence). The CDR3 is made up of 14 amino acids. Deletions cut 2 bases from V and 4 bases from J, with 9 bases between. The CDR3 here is CASSLKGGNQPQHF. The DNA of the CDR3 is TGTGCCAGCAGCTTAAAGGGAGGGAATCAGCCCCAGCATTTT.